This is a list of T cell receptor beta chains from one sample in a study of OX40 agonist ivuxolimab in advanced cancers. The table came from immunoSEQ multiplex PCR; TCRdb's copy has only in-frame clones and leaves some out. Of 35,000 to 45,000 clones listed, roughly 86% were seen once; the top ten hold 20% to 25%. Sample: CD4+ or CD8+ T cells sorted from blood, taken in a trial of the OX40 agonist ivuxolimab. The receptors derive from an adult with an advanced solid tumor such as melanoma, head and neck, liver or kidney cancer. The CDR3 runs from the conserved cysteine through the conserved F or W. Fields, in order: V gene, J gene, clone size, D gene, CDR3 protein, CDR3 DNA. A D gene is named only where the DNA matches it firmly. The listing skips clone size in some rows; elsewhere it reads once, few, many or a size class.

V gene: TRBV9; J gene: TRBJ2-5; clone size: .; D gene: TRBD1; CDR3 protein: CASSEGQGAYETQYF; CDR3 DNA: TGTGCCAGCAGCGAGGGACAGGGGGCTTACGAGACCCAGTACTTC
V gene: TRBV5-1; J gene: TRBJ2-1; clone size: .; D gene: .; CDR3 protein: CASSDGLSYNEQFF; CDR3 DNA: TGCGCCAGTTCTGACGGGCTCTCCTACAATGAGCAGTTCTTC
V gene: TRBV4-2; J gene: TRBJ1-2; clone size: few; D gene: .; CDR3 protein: CASSQERGGYGYTF; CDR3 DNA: TGTGCCAGCAGCCAAGAAAGGGGGGGCTATGGCTACACCTTC
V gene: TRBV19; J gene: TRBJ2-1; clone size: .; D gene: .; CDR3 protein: CASSIDIAYNEQFF; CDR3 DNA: TGTGCCAGTAGTATAGATATCGCTTACAATGAGCAGTTCTTC
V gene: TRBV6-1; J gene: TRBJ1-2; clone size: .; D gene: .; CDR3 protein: CASRYSLGYTF; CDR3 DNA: TGTGCCAGCAGGTACTCCCTTGGCTACACCTTC
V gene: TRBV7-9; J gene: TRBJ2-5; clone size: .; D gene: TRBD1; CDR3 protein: CASSSPDRDTETQYF; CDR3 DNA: TGTGCCAGCAGCTCACCTGACAGGGACACGGAGACCCAGTACTTC
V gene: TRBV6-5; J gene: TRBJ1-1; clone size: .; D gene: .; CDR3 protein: CASCFGRNTEAFF; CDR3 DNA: TGTGCCAGCTGTTTCGGACGTAACACTGAAGCTTTCTTT
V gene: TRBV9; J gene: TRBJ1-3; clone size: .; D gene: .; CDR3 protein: CASSPGPEVGAIYF; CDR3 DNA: TGTGCCAGCAGCCCGGGACCAGAGGTCGGTGCCATATATTTT
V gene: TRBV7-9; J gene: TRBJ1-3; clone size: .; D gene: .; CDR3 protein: CASSPGDTIYF; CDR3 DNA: TGTGCCAGCAGCCCCGGGGACACCATATATTTT
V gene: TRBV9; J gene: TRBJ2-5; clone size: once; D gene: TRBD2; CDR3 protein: CASSVGAGGRETQYF; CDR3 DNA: TGTGCCAGCAGCGTAGGCGCGGGGGGGCGAGAGACCCAGTACTTC
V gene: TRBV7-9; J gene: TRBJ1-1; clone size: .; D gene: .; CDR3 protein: CASSLDARPTEAFF; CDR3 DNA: TGTGCCAGCAGCTTGGACGCGCGGCCGACTGAAGCTTTCTTT
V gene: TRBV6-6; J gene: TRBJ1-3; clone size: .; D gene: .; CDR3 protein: CASSAAVGNTIYF; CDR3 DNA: TGTGCCAGCTCGGCGGCAGTTGGAAACACCATATATTTT
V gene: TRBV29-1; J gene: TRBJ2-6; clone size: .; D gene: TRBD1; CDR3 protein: CSVRGQGPSGANVLTF; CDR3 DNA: TGCAGCGTTAGGGGACAGGGCCCCTCTGGGGCCAACGTCCTGACTTTC
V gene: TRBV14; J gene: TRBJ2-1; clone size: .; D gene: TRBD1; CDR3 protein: CASSPQDRAQNEQFF; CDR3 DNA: TGTGCCAGCAGCCCTCAGGACAGGGCCCAGAATGAGCAGTTCTTC
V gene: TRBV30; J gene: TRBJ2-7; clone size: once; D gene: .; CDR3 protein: CAWSTSPWGVYEQYF; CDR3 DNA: TGTGCCTGGAGTACCTCTCCCTGGGGGGTCTACGAGCAGTACTTC
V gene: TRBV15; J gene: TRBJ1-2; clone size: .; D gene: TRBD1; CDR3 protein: CATSGPDRANYGYTF; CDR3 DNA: TGTGCCACCAGCGGGCCGGACAGGGCTAACTATGGCTACACCTTC
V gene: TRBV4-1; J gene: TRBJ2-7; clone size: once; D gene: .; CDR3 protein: CASSHVHPGSGEQYF; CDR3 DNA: TGCGCCAGCAGCCATGTCCATCCAGGGTCGGGGGAGCAGTACTTC
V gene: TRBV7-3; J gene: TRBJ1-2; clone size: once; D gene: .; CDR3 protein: CASSLSSNYGYTF; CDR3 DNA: TGTGCCAGCAGCTTAAGCTCTAACTATGGCTACACCTTC
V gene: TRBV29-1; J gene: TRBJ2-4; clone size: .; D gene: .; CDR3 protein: CSVFQGGVAKNIQYF; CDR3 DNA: TGCAGCGTTTTTCAGGGTGGGGTAGCCAAAAACATTCAGTACTTC
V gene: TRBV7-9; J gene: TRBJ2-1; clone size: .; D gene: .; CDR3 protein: CASSLGYNEQFF; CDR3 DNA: TGTGCCAGCAGCTTAGGGTATAATGAGCAGTTCTTC
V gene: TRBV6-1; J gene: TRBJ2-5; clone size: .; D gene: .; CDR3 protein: CASSEVALQETQYF; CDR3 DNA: TGTGCCAGCAGTGAAGTGGCCTTACAAGAGACCCAGTACTTC
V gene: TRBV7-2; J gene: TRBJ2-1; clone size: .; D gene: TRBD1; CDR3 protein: CASSPSSGGYSYEQFF; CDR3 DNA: TGTGCCAGCAGCCCATCGTCAGGGGGATATTCTTATGAGCAGTTCTTC
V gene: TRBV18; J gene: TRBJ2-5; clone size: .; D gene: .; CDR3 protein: CASSHDWARPQETQYF; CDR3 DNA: TGTGCCAGCTCACACGACTGGGCCCGGCCGCAAGAGACCCAGTACTTC
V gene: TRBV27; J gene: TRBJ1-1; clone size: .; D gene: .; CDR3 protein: CASRPIGGNTEAFF; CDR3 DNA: TGTGCCAGTCGCCCTATAGGGGGGAACACTGAAGCTTTCTTT
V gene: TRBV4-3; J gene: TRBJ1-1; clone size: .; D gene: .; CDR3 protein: CASSQDWRGTNTEAFF; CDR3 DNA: TGCGCCAGCAGCCAAGATTGGAGGGGAACCAACACTGAAGCTTTCTTT
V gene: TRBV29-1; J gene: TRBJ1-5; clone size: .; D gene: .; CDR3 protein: CSVEVGYNQPQHF; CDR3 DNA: TGCAGCGTTGAAGTGGGTTACAATCAGCCCCAGCATTTT
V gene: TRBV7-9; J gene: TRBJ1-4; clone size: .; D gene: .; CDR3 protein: CASSLIRNEKLFF; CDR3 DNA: TGTGCCAGCAGCTTAATCCGGAATGAAAAACTGTTTTTT
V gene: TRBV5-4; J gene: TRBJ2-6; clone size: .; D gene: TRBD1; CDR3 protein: CASSSRGLGANVLTF; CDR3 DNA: TGTGCCAGCAGCTCCAGGGGGCTGGGGGCCAACGTCCTGACTTTC
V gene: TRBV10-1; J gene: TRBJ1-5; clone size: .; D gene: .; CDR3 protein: CASSGGGSNQPQHF; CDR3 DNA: TGCGCCAGCAGTGGGGGGGGTAGCAATCAGCCCCAGCATTTT
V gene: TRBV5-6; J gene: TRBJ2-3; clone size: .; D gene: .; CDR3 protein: CASSLVPMRTDTQYF; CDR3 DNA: TGTGCCAGCAGCCTAGTTCCGATGCGCACAGATACGCAGTATTTT
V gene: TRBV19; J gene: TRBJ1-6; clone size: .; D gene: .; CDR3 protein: CASSSSGPRNSPLHF; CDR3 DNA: TGTGCCAGTAGTTCATCCGGACCCCGGAATTCACCCCTCCACTTT
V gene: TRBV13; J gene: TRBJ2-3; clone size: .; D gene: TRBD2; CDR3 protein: CASSLGLGVAGANTQYF; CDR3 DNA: TGTGCCAGCAGCTTAGGCCTCGGGGTAGCGGGGGCGAATACGCAGTATTTT
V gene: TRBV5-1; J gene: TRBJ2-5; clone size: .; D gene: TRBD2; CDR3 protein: CASSLFRGGIETQYF; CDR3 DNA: TGCGCCAGCAGCTTGTTCCGGGGGGGAATAGAGACCCAGTACTTC
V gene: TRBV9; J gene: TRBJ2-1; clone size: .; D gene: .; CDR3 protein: CASSDEFGGLQFF; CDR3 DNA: TGTGCCAGCAGCGACGAATTCGGGGGGCTCCAGTTCTTC
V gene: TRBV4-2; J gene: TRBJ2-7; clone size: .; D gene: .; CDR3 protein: CASSLGGSYEQYF; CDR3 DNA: TGTGCCAGCAGTTTAGGGGGCTCCTACGAGCAGTACTTC
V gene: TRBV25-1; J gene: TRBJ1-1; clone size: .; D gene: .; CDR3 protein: CASSWQNTEAFF; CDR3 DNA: TGTGCCAGCAGTTGGCAGAACACTGAAGCTTTCTTT
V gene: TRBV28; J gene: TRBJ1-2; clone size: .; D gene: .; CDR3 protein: CASSLKSVSRYGYTF; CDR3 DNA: TGTGCCAGCAGTTTAAAGTCCGTGTCGAGGTATGGCTACACCTTC
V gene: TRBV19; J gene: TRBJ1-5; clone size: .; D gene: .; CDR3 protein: CASSIGGTGPQHF; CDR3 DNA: TGTGCCAGTAGCATAGGGGGTACAGGGCCCCAGCATTTT
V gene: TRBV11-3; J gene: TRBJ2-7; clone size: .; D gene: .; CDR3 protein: CASSLDFTYEQYF; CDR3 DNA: TGTGCCAGCAGCTTAGACTTCACCTACGAGCAGTACTTC
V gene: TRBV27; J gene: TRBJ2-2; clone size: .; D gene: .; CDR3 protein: CASSSTGLFANTGELFF; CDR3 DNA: TGTGCCAGCAGTTCAACAGGCTTGTTCGCGAACACCGGGGAGCTGTTTTTT
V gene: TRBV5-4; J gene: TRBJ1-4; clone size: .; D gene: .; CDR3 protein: CASSSPGGDEKLFF; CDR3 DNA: TGTGCCAGCAGCTCTCCGGGGGGGGACGAAAAACTGTTTTTT
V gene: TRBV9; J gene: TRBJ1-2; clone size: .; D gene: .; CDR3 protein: CASSVDVSWAYGYTF; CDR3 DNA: TGTGCCAGCAGCGTAGATGTCTCCTGGGCCTATGGCTACACCTTC
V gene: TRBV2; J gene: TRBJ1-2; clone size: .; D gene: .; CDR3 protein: CASSDDASGYPYGYTF; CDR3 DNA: TGTGCCAGCAGTGACGACGCGTCGGGGTATCCCTATGGCTACACCTTC
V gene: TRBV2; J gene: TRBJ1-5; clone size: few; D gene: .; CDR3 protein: CASSEWGARQPQHF; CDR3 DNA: TGTGCCAGCAGTGAGTGGGGGGCGCGTCAGCCCCAGCATTTT
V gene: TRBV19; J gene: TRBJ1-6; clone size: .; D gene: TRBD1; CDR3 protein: CASSIAPTGGSPLHF; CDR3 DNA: TGTGCCAGTAGTATAGCCCCGACAGGGGGTTCACCCCTCCACTTT
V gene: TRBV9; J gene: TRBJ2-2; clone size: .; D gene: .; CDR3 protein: CASSVGPTPSTGELFF; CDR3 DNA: TGTGCCAGCAGCGTAGGACCCACGCCGAGCACCGGGGAGCTGTTTTTT
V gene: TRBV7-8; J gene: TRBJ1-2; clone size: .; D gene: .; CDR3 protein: CASSLGSYGYTF; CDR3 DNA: TGTGCCAGCAGCTTAGGGAGCTATGGCTACACCTTC
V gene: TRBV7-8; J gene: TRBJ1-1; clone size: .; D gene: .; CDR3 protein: CASSPREYTEAFF; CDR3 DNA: TGTGCCAGCAGCCCCCGGGAGTACACTGAAGCTTTCTTT